This record concerns one TCR beta chain sequence. The antigen it recognizes is unknown. The sample holds no much larger clone one base away, and base qualities are not on file. The data stem from a study of blood T cell repertoires in COVID-19 (dated by TCRdb to 2018 to 2021). With regard to the full study: The collaborator samples originated in the United States, Italy and Spain and spanned the acute and convalescent phases of COVID-19. The repertoires were released in a freely available public database intended as a resource for research on the immune response to SARS-CoV-2. Samples came from the ongoing ImmuneRACE study (first 160 participants) plus 1,254 subjects from 6 global collaborators. The material from the prospective study consisted of cDNA or gDNA derived from T cells, B-cell-depleted T cells, or PBMCs. Deeply sampled blood TCRbeta repertoires from subjects exposed to, actively infected with, or recovered from COVID-19 were included in the dataset. Sample metadata almost always included a de-identified subject ID, COVID-19 status, age in years and sex. HLA class I and class II types, where available, came from metadata supplied by the sample provider rather than from assay-based typing. The paper's findings and limits, for the study overall: The amount of clinical and demographic metadata varied by source and participant and was provided uncurated.

The immunoSEQ Assay, a bias-controlled multiplex PCR, was used to amplify TCRbeta CDR3 regions from genomic DNA. As for how the authors treated the data: Within the assay, amplification of reference gene primers was used to estimate how many nucleated cells each sample contained. Sequence reads were collapsed and filtered to measure the absolute abundance of every unique TCRbeta CDR3 rearrangement. For each sample, productive Simpson clonality was calculated by taking the square root of Simpson's diversity index across productive rearrangements. The table comes from immuneACCESS by way of TCRdb, which keeps in-frame sequences with V and J called. Part of the clones is missing from these tables; in studies checked, under half for an unresolved V gene and the rest for unknown reasons. V and J calls and clone size are those listed in that table; D and trimming were worked out from the DNA. Across this sample there are a few hundred thousand clones, with around 90% seen only once. The ten largest clonotypes hold around 4.5% of the sample.

Enrolling through a virtual design, the prospective study's participants ranged in age from roughly 18 to 100 years and lived across 24 United States geographic areas. In the prospective study, participants were assigned to cohorts based on the clinical history participants reported in a screening survey and a study questionnaire. In the prospective study, whole blood, serum and a nasopharyngeal or oropharyngeal swab were collected from each participant by mobile phlebotomists. Prospective study participants could optionally give additional blood draws and questionnaires over an approximately two-month period. Blood samples from the prospective study were shipped frozen or at room temperature prior to DNA extraction. The CDR3 holds 15 amino acids from the cysteine to the phenylalanine. This entry keeps only the CDR3 DNA: 45 bases, framed from base 1. Here V drops 0 bases and J drops 2 bases, and the junction holds 2 bases not matched to any gene. The germline V gene gives CDR1 as SGHRS and CDR2 as YFSETQ.

The chain is made from TRBV5-1 and TRBJ2-3; the central 8 bases match TRBD2. The receptor was isolated from a woman between 18 and 30 years old with acute COVID-19. The specimen was PBMCs or T cells enriched from blood (not recorded which). The nucleotide sequence is given as TGCGCCAGCAGCTTGGGGACTAGCTTCACAGATACGCAGTATTTT. Translated, this gives CASSLGTSFTDTQYF.